These T cell receptor beta chains were read from a single sample in a study of PD-1 blockade in mismatch repair-deficient tumors. TCRdb's copy holds only in-frame clones and misses some; the assay was immunoSEQ multiplex PCR. The sample carries tens of thousands of clones, about four fifths recorded once. The specimen comprised peripheral blood, sampled 2 weeks after starting pembrolizumab. The source is an adult with mismatch repair-deficient cancer. CDR3s include the opening cysteine and the closing phenylalanine or tryptophan. Each record gives: clone size, CDR3 length, J gene, D gene, V gene, CDR3 protein, CDR3 DNA. The D gene is left open where the match is weak. Clone size is given for some rows only: seen once, a few or many times, or a class if the clone is expanded.

-,15,TRBJ2-7,-,TRBV21-1,CASSPDRIKTYEQYF,TGTGCCAGCAGCCCAGACAGGATTAAGACCTACGAGCAGTACTTC
-,16,TRBJ2-1,TRBD2,TRBV6-4,CASSATSSGYYNEQFF,TGTGCCAGCAGTGCTACATCTAGCGGGTATTACAATGAGCAGTTCTTC
-,13,TRBJ1-3,-,TRBV10-3,CAISGQSGNTIYF,TGTGCCATCAGCGGACAGTCTGGAAACACCATATATTTT
-,16,TRBJ2-3,TRBD2,TRBV13,CASSLVASGGADTQYF,TGTGCCAGCAGCTTAGTAGCTAGCGGGGGGGCAGATACGCAGTATTTT
-,13,TRBJ2-2,-,TRBV11-2,CASSRTRTGELFF,TGTGCCAGCAGCAGGACACGCACCGGGGAGCTGTTTTTT
few,15,TRBJ1-4,-,TRBV5-1,CASRHYGETNEKLFF,TGCGCCAGCAGACACTACGGGGAAACTAATGAAAAACTGTTTTTT
-,16,TRBJ2-1,-,TRBV28,CASSLLAEAGYNEQFF,TGTGCCAGCAGTTTATTGGCGGAAGCGGGTTACAATGAGCAGTTCTTC
-,14,TRBJ2-3,-,TRBV5-1,CASSLVSGADTQYF,TGCGCCAGCAGCTTGGTTTCTGGAGCAGATACGCAGTATTTT
-,14,TRBJ2-3,-,TRBV5-1,CASSLEITDSAQYF,TGCGCCAGCAGCTTGGAAATTACAGATAGTGCGCAGTATTTT
-,17,TRBJ2-5,TRBD2,TRBV2,CASNQPFGLAGLETQYF,TGTGCCAGCAATCAGCCCTTTGGACTAGCGGGATTGGAGACCCAGTACTTC
-,14,TRBJ1-1,-,TRBV5-4,CASSLAGMVNEAFF,TGTGCCAGCAGCTTGGCCGGGATGGTCAACGAAGCTTTCTTT
few,13,TRBJ2-3,-,TRBV6-4,CASSERDTDTQYF,TGTGCCAGCAGTGAGCGGGACACAGATACGCAGTATTTT
-,13,TRBJ2-7,TRBD1,TRBV7-2,CASSPRGSYEQYF,TGTGCCAGCAGCCCCAGGGGGAGCTACGAGCAGTACTTC
-,13,TRBJ2-7,-,TRBV29-1,CSVLAGQTYEQYF,TGCAGCGTTCTTGCGGGACAGACCTACGAGCAGTACTTC
-,14,TRBJ2-7,-,TRBV6-1,CASSENVRAYEQYF,TGTGCCAGCAGTGAAAATGTGAGGGCCTACGAGCAGTACTTC
-,16,TRBJ1-5,TRBD1,TRBV19,CASSPGTGYSNQPQHF,TGTGCCAGTAGTCCCGGGACAGGCTATAGCAATCAGCCCCAGCATTTT
-,15,TRBJ2-2,TRBD1,TRBV7-9,CASTRQGANTGELFF,TGTGCCAGCACAAGACAGGGGGCGAACACCGGGGAGCTGTTTTTT